This TCR beta chain was sequenced in a study of blood T cell repertoires in COVID-19. At the level of the study: Researchers got acute and convalescent COVID-19 samples from the United States, Italy and Spain. PBMCs, B-cell-depleted T cells, or T cells provided the cDNA or gDNA that made up the material.

Followed longitudinally, the Seattle patients had been enrolled during active infection. The table lists this clone with a count of one. Libraries were prepared by immunoSEQ multiplex PCR; TCRdb keeps only in-frame clonotypes and omits some of them. The sample consists of hundreds of thousands of clones, 85% to 90% of them appearing once. The CDR3 spans 14 residues. The rearrangement joins TRBV21-1 to TRBJ1-4; the table assigns TRBD1, which was not confirmed against the DNA. TRBV21-1 is assigned pseudogene status. The specimen was peripheral blood. This sequence was found in a woman in her seventies with COVID-19, enrolled during active disease. The CDR3 sequence is CAGSPTGEGEKLFF. DNA of the CDR3: TGTGCCGGCAGCCCGACAGGGGAGGGGGAAAAACTGTTTTTT.